These 6 T cell receptor beta chains were sequenced from one sample in a study of T cells in localized non-small cell lung cancer. The data were produced by immunoSEQ multiplex PCR, yet TCRdb's version contains in-frame clones alone and is incomplete. The repertoire holds about 2,200 clones, with around 22% as singletons. This sample comprised normal lung tissue next to the tumor, obtained before any cancer treatment. The receptors were gathered from a male donor aged 60 or older with stage I lung adenocarcinoma.

In this sample, this clone turned up a few times. The gene calls are TRBV7-2 and TRBJ2-7; D may be TRBD1 (5 bases). The CDR3 has 13 residues. Trimming shortened V by 4 bases and J by 0 bases, and 7 bases separated the two germline ends. The germline V gene encodes CDR1 SGHTA and CDR2 FQGNSA. The CDR3 DNA is TGTGCCAGCAGCTCCCAGGGCTCCTACGAGCAGTACTTC. This codes for CASSSQGSYEQYF. Supplemented by reference TRBV7-2 and TRBJ2-7, the full variable domain reads GAGVSQSPSNKVTEKGKDVELRCDPISGHTALYWYRQSLGQGLEFLIYFQGNSAPDKSGLPSDRFSAERTGGSVSTLTIQRTQQEDSAVYLCASSSQGSYEQYFGPGTRLTVT.

The V call is TRBV9, the J call TRBJ2-7, with 9 bases matching TRBD2. Germline CDR1 and CDR2: SGDLS and YYNGEE. This CDR3 spans 13 amino acids. The ends lost 5 bases at V and 6 bases at J; junction bases unmatched: 6. The CDR3 region has the DNA TGTGCCAGCAGAGGCGGGGGGGCCCCCGAGCAGTACTTC. Translating gives CASRGGGAPEQYF.

This clone was found a few times. The genes are TRBV12-5 and TRBJ1-4, with D possibly matching TRBD1 (6 bases). Between the trimmed V and J ends, which lost 1 base and 4 bases, there was a span of 7 bases. Germline V gene data show CDR1 as LGHNT and CDR2 as FRNRAP. This CDR3 comprises 14 residues. In nucleotides, the CDR3 is TGTGCTAGTGGTTTGGGGACAGATAATGAAAAACTGTTTTTT. It specifies CASGLGTDNEKLFF.

This clone was counted only a few times. The chain uses TRBV9 and TRBJ2-1; D perhaps matches TRBD2 (6 bases). CDR1 is SGDLS and CDR2 is YYNGEE in the germline V gene. V was cut by 4 bases and J by 4 bases, with 9 bases left in between. The length of the CDR3 is 13 residues. The DNA of the CDR3 is TGTGCCAGCAGCCGGACTACTTACAATGAGCAGTTCTTC. Its protein product is CASSRTTYNEQFF.

This clone has only a few counts. CDR3 bases: TGTGCCAGCAGTCTACTACCCGGACAGCACACTGAAGCTTTCTTT. This codes for CASSLLPGQHTEAFF. V is TRBV11-3 and J is TRBJ1-1, with D perhaps matching TRBD1 (6 bases). The CDR3 covers 15 residues. V lost 6 bases, J lost 3 bases, and 17 bases lay in between. Germline lookup yields CDR1 SGHNT and CDR2 YENEEA.

This clone is termed medium-sized. V usage is TRBV11-3 and J usage is TRBJ1-3; 8 bases line up with TRBD1. The CDR3 has 17 amino acids. V lost 3 bases, J lost 4 bases, and 11 bases stayed unmatched. Germline V gives CDR1 SGHNT, CDR2 YENEEA. As DNA, the CDR3 is TGTGCCAGCAGCTTGCTGATACAGGGGGACGACGGAAACACCATATATTTT. Translated: CASSLLIQGDDGNTIYF. Complete variable domain (other parts from reference TRBV11-3 and TRBJ1-3): EAGVVQSPRYKIIEKKQPVAFWCNPISGHNTLYWYLQNLGQGPELLIRYENEEAVDDSQLPKDRFSAERLKGVDSTLKIQPAELGDSAVYLCASSLLIQGDDGNTIYFGEGSWLTVV.